This entry is about one T cell receptor beta chain. As yet, its antigen is unknown. V was trimmed by 4 bases and J by 6 bases, leaving 10 bases between them. The CDR3 spans 13 residues. This sample is drawn from a study of yellow fever vaccine responses in identical twins. In TCRdb, the RT-PCR reads were re-called with MiXCR into one record per CDR3 protein. The repertoire holds about 11,000 distinct CDR3 sequences, with over 60% as singletons. Study results and limitations: Twins reportedly had a vaccine T cell response that seemed partly convergent, partly personalized.

The origin of this receptor is a woman aged 18 to 35 who received the yellow fever vaccine. The rearrangement links TRBV23-1 to TRBJ1-5, with a tentative D call TRBD1 (5 bases). TRBV23-1 is classed as an ORF, of uncertain function. Specimen: T cells from blood (PBMCs), unsorted or a sorted subset (not recorded which), collected before or after yellow fever vaccination (not recorded which). In DNA form, the CDR3 reads TGCGCCAGCAGTCTCAGGGTCAGTCAGCCCCAGCATTTT. As protein: CASSLRVSQPQHF.